A selection of T cell receptor beta chains follows, all from one sample in a study of T cells in Graves' hyperthyroidism and ophthalmopathy. A single record per CDR3 protein comes from TCRdb applying MiXCR to the multiplex PCR reads. The sample has some 620,000 distinct CDR3 sequences, about 16% seen once. The sample consisted of blood. All receptors derive from a woman aged 25 to 39 with Graves' hyperthyroidism. Each CDR3 is given with its conserved first and last residue. The order of the fields is D gene, CDR3 length, V gene, clone size, J gene, CDR3 DNA, CDR3 protein. The D gene is left open where the match is weak. For some rows the clone size is stated as once, few or many, or as a class when expanded; others skip it.

>-|12|TRBV5-4|-|TRBJ2-2
TGTGCCAGCAGCTTGTCAGAAGGGGAGCTGTTTTTT
CASSLSEGELFF
>-|13|TRBV2|many|TRBJ2-7
TGTGCCAGCGACACGGGCCTCGGGGACGAGCAGTACTTC
CASDTGLGDEQYF
>-|14|TRBV11-2|many|TRBJ2-7
TGTGCCAGCAGCTTGGAATGGCCGGGCTACGAGCAGTACTTC
CASSLEWPGYEQYF
>-|15|TRBV13|many|TRBJ2-7
TGTGCCAGCAGCGAACTTGCGAATAGCTCCTACGAGCAGTACTTC
CASSELANSSYEQYF
>TRBD2|16|TRBV15|few|TRBJ2-5
TGTGCCACCAGCAGAGTGCTAGCGGGGGGACAAGAGACCCAGTACTTC
CATSRVLAGGQETQYF
>-|16|TRBV28|many|TRBJ2-5
TGTGCCAGCAGGGGGGCATCTACAGGGTTCCAAGAGACCCAGTACTTC
CASRGASTGFQETQYF
>-|14|TRBV2|many|TRBJ1-6
TGTGCCAGCAGTGGCGACAGTCCCAATTCACCCCTCCACTTT
CASSGDSPNSPLHF
>-|15|TRBV3-1|few|TRBJ2-3
TGTGCCAGCAGAGATTGGGACTCCAACATGGGTACGCAGTATTTT
CASRDWDSNMGTQYF
>TRBD2|16|TRBV13|-|TRBJ2-7
TGTGCCAGCAGCCGGCCGGGACTAGCGGGAATATACGAGCAGTACTTC
CASSRPGLAGIYEQYF
>TRBD1|13|TRBV7-9|few|TRBJ2-7
TGTGCCAGCAGCTTAACAGGGGCTAACGAGCAGTACTTC
CASSLTGANEQYF
>TRBD2|15|TRBV5-1|few|TRBJ2-1
TGCGCCAGCAGCTTAAGCGGGATTGGCCGCAATGAGCAGTTCTTC
CASSLSGIGRNEQFF
>TRBD1|13|TRBV7-9|few|TRBJ2-1
TGTGCCAACGGACAGGGGGCATCGAATGAGCAGTTCTTC
CANGQGASNEQFF
>-|13|TRBV20-1|many|TRBJ2-7
TGCAGTGCTACTCAGGGACCTGACTACGAGCAGTACTTC
CSATQGPDYEQYF
>TRBD2|17|TRBV28|many|TRBJ2-1
TGTGCCAGCACCCCCCGATTCGAGACTAGCGGGAGTGGGCTGCAGTTCTTC
CASTPRFETSGSGLQFF
>TRBD1|16|TRBV28|many|TRBJ2-5
TGTGCCAGCAGTCCCCTAGGGACAGGGGCACAAGAGACCCAGTACTTC
CASSPLGTGAQETQYF
>TRBD2|15|TRBV28|many|TRBJ2-2
TGTGCCAGCAGGCCGCGGGGGACGAACACCGGGGAGCTGTTTTTT
CASRPRGTNTGELFF
>-|15|TRBV12-3/TRBV12-4|once|TRBJ2-4
TGTGCCAGCAGTCCCGGGACTCGGAGGGCCCACATTCAGTACTTC
CASSPGTRRAHIQYF
>-|15|TRBV3-1|-|TRBJ2-2
TGTGCCAGCAGCCAAGTAGAGGTCGGCACCGGGGAGCTGTTTTTT
CASSQVEVGTGELFF
>TRBD2|16|TRBV18|few|TRBJ2-5
TGTGCCAGCTCACCTACGACTAGCGGGAGCCGAGAGACCCAGTACTTC
CASSPTTSGSRETQYF
>TRBD1|16|TRBV7-9|once|TRBJ2-7
TGTGCCAGCAGCTCGTCCGGGACAGGGATCCCCTACGAGCAGTACTTC
CASSSSGTGIPYEQYF
>TRBD1|16|TRBV28|many|TRBJ1-1
TGTGCCAGCAGTTTTCCCAGGGGGTCATTGAACACTGAAGCTTTCTTT
CASSFPRGSLNTEAFF
>TRBD1|15|TRBV29-1|-|TRBJ2-7
TGCAGCGTTGAACTACGGACAGGGCCTTCAGGCGAGCAGTACTTC
CSVELRTGPSGEQYF
>-|15|TRBV27|few|TRBJ2-6
TGTGCCAGCAGTAGTTTGGGGACTGGGGCCAACGTCCTGACTTTC
CASSSLGTGANVLTF
>-|14|TRBV28|-|TRBJ2-2
TGTGCCAGCAGTTTAAAACAGTTCACCGGGGAGCTGTTTTTT
CASSLKQFTGELFF
>TRBD2|15|TRBV28|many|TRBJ2-1
TGTGCCAGCACACGGGGACTAGCGACCCACAATGAGCAGTTCTTC
CASTRGLATHNEQFF
>TRBD2|15|TRBV20-1|few|TRBJ2-3
TGCAGTGCTAGGGAGCGGGGGAGGGACACAGATACGCAGTATTTT
CSARERGRDTDTQYF
>TRBD2|15|TRBV6-1|many|TRBJ2-1
TGTGCCAGCAGTGCGGGCGGGAGAGCAAACAATGAGCAGTTCTTC
CASSAGGRANNEQFF
>TRBD2|17|TRBV5-1|-|TRBJ2-1
TGTGCCAGCAGCTCCTCCAGGGAGGGTGGGGCCTACAATGAGCAGTTCTTC
CASSSSREGGAYNEQFF
>TRBD2|13|TRBV29-1|-|TRBJ2-1
TGCAGCGTTGTGCGGGGAGGGCCCAATGAGCAGTTCTTC
CSVVRGGPNEQFF
>-|15|TRBV5-4|-|TRBJ2-3
TGTGCCAGCAGCCAAGCTGGGGGTTTGACAGATACGCAGTATTTT
CASSQAGGLTDTQYF
>TRBD1|17|TRBV7-2|-|TRBJ2-7
TGTGCCAGCAGCTCCCTGGGCGGGGGACAGGGTTCCTACGAGCAGTACTTC
CASSSLGGGQGSYEQYF
>-|16|TRBV6-1|few|TRBJ2-2
TGTGCCAGCAGCCCGCTAAACCGACGGACCACCGGGGAGCTGTTTTTT
CASSPLNRRTTGELFF
>-|10|TRBV6-1|many|TRBJ1-2
TGTGCCAGCACCGGACTTGGCTACACCTTC
CASTGLGYTF
>TRBD1|14|TRBV14|few|TRBJ2-1
TGTGCCACTAACCGGGACAGGGGGTACAATGAGCAGTTCTTC
CATNRDRGYNEQFF
>TRBD2|15|TRBV10-2|-|TRBJ2-1
TGCGCCAGCATTAAATCTAGCGGGAGCGGCAATGAGCAGTTCTTC
CASIKSSGSGNEQFF
>-|12|TRBV29-1|-|TRBJ1-2
TGCAGCGTCCCCAGCCCTAACTATGGCTACACCTTC
CSVPSPNYGYTF
>-|13|TRBV19|few|TRBJ2-7
TGTGCCAGTAGTTCAGGGATGGGCGACGAGCAGTACTTC
CASSSGMGDEQYF
>TRBD1|14|TRBV7-8|many|TRBJ2-5
TGTGCCAGCAGCTTAGGGACAGGGAAAGAGACCCAGTACTTC
CASSLGTGKETQYF
>-|15|TRBV12-3/TRBV12-4|many|TRBJ1-6
TGTGCCACTCAGAAGGGGGTGGGTGATAATTCACCCCTCCACTTT
CATQKGVGDNSPLHF
>-|14|TRBV5-1|many|TRBJ1-1
TGCGCCAGCAGCTTGGAACAGATGAACACTGAAGCTTTCTTT
CASSLEQMNTEAFF
>TRBD1|17|TRBV7-9|once|TRBJ2-1
TGTGCCAGCAGCTCGCTCAACAGGGGGGCCCCCTACAATGAGCAGTTCTTC
CASSSLNRGAPYNEQFF
>TRBD2|16|TRBV7-9|few|TRBJ2-1
TGTGCCAGCAGCTTAAAACTAGCGGGAGGCCCAAATGAGCAGTTCTTC
CASSLKLAGGPNEQFF
>-|13|TRBV30|-|TRBJ1-5
TGTGCCTGGGGGACAACGGGGAATCAGCCCCAGCATTTT
CAWGTTGNQPQHF
>-|15|TRBV27|many|TRBJ1-1
TGTGCCAGCAGTTCGAGCATGACGGGGGGCACTGAAGCTTTCTTT
CASSSSMTGGTEAFF
>TRBD2|15|TRBV28|-|TRBJ2-1
TGTGCCAGCACTGTAGCGGGAGAGGGGGAATATGAGCAGTTCTTC
CASTVAGEGEYEQFF
>TRBD1|16|TRBV28|-|TRBJ1-3
TGTGCCAGCAGTTTCAGAGGGGGCAGTGTGGGAAACACCATATATTTT
CASSFRGGSVGNTIYF